The 29 T cell receptor beta chains below were found in one sample sequenced in a study of identical twins (dated by TCRdb to the mid-2010s). To prepare the library, 5' RACE was applied. The listed sequencing device is Illumina HiSeq 2000. TCRdb reworked the public reads: Q25 trimming with fastp, MiXCR clone assembly, productive beta chains retained. Every CDR3 protein is listed once, alongside the most common genes and DNA of its rows. Here the sample has a few hundred thousand distinct CDR3 sequences; around 20% occur a single time. The ten largest clones capture approximately 12% of the sample. Source material: naive T cells sorted from blood. Interpreted using the paper, the cell subset or site label stands for: cells isolated with a human naive T-cell isolation kit. These receptors all stem from a man between 50 and 59 years old in good health.

This clonotype was seen only a few times. As DNA, the CDR3 is TGTGCCAGCAGCGTGGACAGGGTTTTCACTGAAGCTTTCTTT. It encodes CASSVDRVFTEAFF. The rearrangement joins TRBV9 to TRBJ1-1, with 8 nucleotides matching TRBD1. J lost 4 bases, V lost 2 bases, and 4 bases had no gene match. CDR3 length equals 14 residues. CDR1 is SGDLS, CDR2 YYNGEE, per germline. The full variable domain, in which reference TRBV9 and TRBJ1-1 provide the parts outside the CDR3, is DSGVTQTPKHLITATGQRVTLRCSPRSGDLSVYWYQQSLDQGLQFLIQYYNGEERAKGNILERFSAQQFPDLHSELNLSSLELGDSALYFCASSVDRVFTEAFFGQGTRLTVV.

This clonotype was recorded a few times. The CDR3 DNA reads as TGTGCCAGCAGCGCCTTTAGCGGATCTAGCACAGATACGCAGTATTTT. This gives the protein CASSAFSGSSTDTQYF. The chain carries TRBV9 and TRBJ2-3, with D possibly TRBD2 on 6 matching bases. Germline loops: CDR1 SGDLS, CDR2 YYNGEE. The CDR3 sequence is 16 residues long. Trimming cost V 3 bases and J 0 bases, with 14 bases left between them. Based on the CDR3 plus reference TRBV9 and TRBJ2-3, the full variable domain is DSGVTQTPKHLITATGQRVTLRCSPRSGDLSVYWYQQSLDQGLQFLIQYYNGEERAKGNILERFSAQQFPDLHSELNLSSLELGDSALYFCASSAFSGSSTDTQYFGPGTRLTVL.

CDR3 nucleotide sequence: TGTGCCAGCAGTTTGGAGGCAAATAGGGATGAAGCTTTCTTT. Residues: CASSLEANRDEAFF. This chain links TRBV12-3 or TRBV12-4 with TRBJ1-1; D gene unclear. The CDR3 has 14 amino acids. V was shortened by 3 bases and J by 7 bases, with 15 bases between the two germline ends.

CDR3 residues: CATSRGYLSGVRTEAFF. CDR3 sequence (DNA): TGTGCCACCAGCAGAGGGTATTTGTCAGGGGTTCGCACTGAAGCTTTCTTT. The chain links TRBV15 to TRBJ1-1; tentative D call: TRBD1 (6 bases). The CDR3 spans 17 residues. Trimming removed 1 base at V and 4 bases at J, with 19 bases between. CDR1 LNHNV and CDR2 YYDKDF come from the germline V gene (reference sequence). Full variable domain (rest looked up from reference TRBV15 and TRBJ1-1): DAMVIQNPRYQVTQFGKPVTLSCSQTLNHNVMYWYQQKSSQAPKLLFHYYDKDFNNEADTPDNFQSRRPNTSFCFLDIRSPGLGDTAMYLCATSRGYLSGVRTEAFFGQGTRLTVV.

This clonotype was seen many times. The chain links TRBV4-3 to TRBJ2-7, with TRBD2 matching over 10 bases. Unmatched junction bases numbered 14, after V lost 0 bases and J lost 3 bases. The germline V gene encodes CDR1 LGHNA and CDR2 YSLEER. The CDR3 extends over 19 amino acids. The CDR3 DNA reads TGCGCCAGCAGCCAAGATGTGTTCGTTACGACTAGCGGGTTCTACGAGCAGTACTTC. As protein: CASSQDVFVTTSGFYEQYF.

V usage is TRBV7-2 and J usage is TRBJ2-2; D is ambiguous. Per germline, CDR1 SGHTA and CDR2 FQGNSA. CDR3 length equals 18 residues. The V and J ends lost 0 bases and 4 bases respectively, with 18 bases between them. CDR3 amino acids: CASSLAGWLTLGTGELFF. In DNA form, the CDR3 reads TGTGCCAGCAGCTTAGCGGGTTGGCTAACCCTTGGCACCGGGGAGCTGTTTTTT.

This clonotype was seen ten or more times. The rearrangement links TRBV20-1 to TRBJ1-1, with 8 nucleotides matching TRBD1. Germline V lookup: CDR1 DFQATT, CDR2 SNEGSKA (reference sequence). Trimming removed 0 bases from V and 0 bases from J; junction bases left unmatched: 3. The CDR3 contains 15 residues. CDR3 coding DNA: TGCAGTGCTAGAGAGGCAGGGGGCATGAACACTGAAGCTTTCTTT. Translated, it gives CSAREAGGMNTEAFF.

At least ten counts were recorded for this clonotype. This sequence joins TRBV11-1 and TRBJ2-2; 12 bases are a match to TRBD2. This CDR3 is built from 21 residues. Germline V CDR1 and CDR2: SGHAT, FQDESV (reference sequence). V was clipped by 2 bases and J by 2 bases; unmatched bases: 15. CDR3 amino acids: CASSLKVQLAGGPLNTGELFF. CDR3 nucleotides: TGTGCCAGCAGCTTAAAAGTACAACTAGCGGGGGGCCCACTTAACACCGGGGAGCTGTTTTTT.

Many counts were recorded for this clonotype. The chain uses TRBV5-1 and TRBJ2-3, with 9 nucleotides matching TRBD2. Germline CDR1 SGHRS, CDR2 YFSETQ. With V trimmed by 0 bases and J by 5 bases, 4 bases remained unmatched. The CDR3 is made up of 15 amino acids. This chain's CDR3 is CASSLEGSGRDTQYF. For the CDR3, the DNA is TGCGCCAGCAGCTTGGAAGGTAGCGGGAGAGATACGCAGTATTTT.

This clonotype came up many times. The chain is built from TRBV20-1 and TRBJ1-5; D not certain. With 4 bases removed from V and 4 bases from J, the gap between germline ends came to 14 bases. This CDR3 comprises 14 residues. CDR1 and CDR2 from the germline V gene are DFQATT and SNEGSKA (reference sequence). DNA of the CDR3: TGCAGTGCTAAGTCGGCCCTCCCGAATCAGCCCCAGCATTTT. Translating it yields CSAKSALPNQPQHF.

This clonotype occurred a few times. The V gene is TRBV6-1, the J gene TRBJ1-2, with unresolved D. The germline V gene encodes CDR1 MNHNS and CDR2 SASEGT. This CDR3 contains 15 residues. The V and J ends lost 6 bases and 2 bases respectively, with 16 bases between them. In DNA form, the CDR3 reads TGTGCCAGCAGCCCCACCATCGAAGGGAACTATGGCTACACCTTC. Amino acid sequence: CASSPTIEGNYGYTF.

This clonotype has only a few counts. This chain links TRBV20-1 with TRBJ2-1; 13 nucleotides line up with TRBD2. V lost 6 bases, J lost 9 bases, and 5 bases stayed unmatched. This CDR3 is built from 13 residues. Germline CDR1 reads DFQATT; CDR2 reads SNEGSKA (reference sequence). In DNA, the CDR3 is TGCAGTGCAAGGACTAGCGGGAGATCTGAGCAGTTCTTC. Amino acid sequence: CSARTSGRSEQFF.

This clonotype came up many times. The chain carries TRBV5-1 and TRBJ2-3, with TRBD2 identical over 8 bases. CDR1 is SGHRS, CDR2 YFSETQ, per germline. V was pared by 4 bases and J by 1 base, with 2 bases of the junction left unmatched. CDR3 length: 14 amino acids. The CDR3 coding sequence is TGCGCCAGCAGCACGACTAGCGGCACAGATACGCAGTATTTT. Protein product: CASSTTSGTDTQYF.

This chain joins TRBV28 and TRBJ2-5; 9 bases map to TRBD2. The germline V gene encodes CDR1 MDHEN and CDR2 SYDVKM. The junction had 12 bases not matched to a gene; V was cut back by 5 bases and J by 5 bases. The CDR3 length is 16 residues. CDR3 nucleotide sequence: TGTGCCAGCAGTCTGACCGAGGCGGGAGGGATGGAGACCCAGTACTTC. Protein sequence: CASSLTEAGGMETQYF.

This clonotype showed up just a few times. The chain couples TRBV20-1 to TRBJ2-5, with 7 bases that match TRBD2. Germline CDR1 is DFQATT and CDR2 is SNEGSKA (reference sequence). Trimming removed 6 bases from V and 5 bases from J; junction bases left unmatched: 15. CDR3 length: 15 residues. CDR3 amino acids: CSAEGVAGLDETQYF. CDR3 sequence (DNA): TGCAGTGCCGAAGGAGTAGCGGGCCTTGATGAGACCCAGTACTTC.

The rearrangement uses TRBV29-1 and TRBJ2-5; 7 positions match TRBD2. V shed 2 bases, J shed 8 bases, and the junction held 11 bases outside the gene matches. CDR3 length: 14 amino acids. CDR1 SQVTM and CDR2 ANQGSEA come from the germline V gene. The CDR3 loop reads CSVEWATGLETQYF. The DNA of the CDR3 is TGCAGCGTTGAATGGGCAACAGGACTAGAAACCCAGTACTTC.

This clonotype was observed a few times. V is TRBV20-1 and J is TRBJ2-7; 9 nucleotides align to TRBD1. The germline CDR1 and CDR2 sequences are DFQATT and SNEGSKA (reference sequence). The V gene end was trimmed by 2 bases and the J gene end by 2 bases; junction bases not matched to a gene: 10. This CDR3 comprises 16 residues. Here the CDR3 DNA reads TGCAGTGCTAGAAGCCGGGACAGGGTTGACCCCTACGAGCAGTACTTC. Encoded protein: CSARSRDRVDPYEQYF.

The chain uses TRBV3-1 and TRBJ2-7; 11 bases fit TRBD2. The V segment lost 4 bases and the J segment 2 bases; nucleotides outside the gene matches: 7. The CDR3 sequence is 16 residues long. Germline CDR1 LGHDT, CDR2 YNNKEL (reference sequence). CDR3 in DNA: TGTGCCAGCAGCCCGTGGACTAGCGGGTTAACCTACGAGCAGTACTTC. Translated: CASSPWTSGLTYEQYF.

This clonotype has just one count. The chain carries TRBV12-3 or TRBV12-4 and TRBJ1-3; D unclear. The CDR3 is made up of 14 amino acids. The V end was cut by 2 bases, the J end by 3 bases, with 8 bases between. As DNA, the CDR3 is TGTGCCAGCAGTTTATCGAACGGTGGAAACACCATATATTTT. It specifies CASSLSNGGNTIYF.

Note on this clonotype: A much larger clone differs by one base, so this may be a read error. The chain couples TRBV2 to TRBJ2-3; the D is unclear. The V end was cut by 9 bases, the J end by 7 bases, with 20 bases between. The CDR3 covers 14 residues. The V gene's germline CDR1 is SNHLY and CDR2 FYNNEI. CDR3 protein: CARSKFPDQNTQYF. The DNA for the CDR3 is TGTGCCAGGAGTAAATTTCCGGACCAAAATACGCAGTATTTT.

This clonotype was observed a handful of times. V usage is TRBV6-2 or TRBV6-3 and J usage is TRBJ2-1, with 8 bases identical to TRBD2. The CDR3 length is 14 residues. Unmatched junction bases numbered 7, after V lost 5 bases and J lost 7 bases. Looked up from germline, CDR1 is MNHEY and CDR2 is SVGEGT. CDR3 loop: CASSPPGGPNEQFF. The DNA of the CDR3 is TGTGCCAGCAGTCCTCCGGGAGGGCCAAATGAGCAGTTCTTC.

This clonotype has a handful of counts. The rearrangement links TRBV27 to TRBJ2-7; 13 bases are shared with TRBD2. The V segment lost 5 bases and the J segment 6 bases; nucleotides outside the gene matches: 13. This CDR3 is built from 17 residues. The germline gives CDR1 MNHEY, CDR2 SMNVEV (reference sequence). As DNA, the CDR3 is TGTGCCAGCAGTACGATACTAGCGGGAGGGCCCCCTGGCGAGCAGTACTTC. Encoded protein: CASSTILAGGPPGEQYF.

The J gene is TRBJ1-2, the V gene TRBV27; TRBD1 matches at 10 bases. The junction had 8 bases not matched to a gene; V was cut back by 6 bases and J by 4 bases. The germline V gene encodes CDR1 MNHEY and CDR2 SMNVEV (reference sequence). The CDR3 length is 15 residues. CDR3 in DNA: TGTGCCAGCAGCTACCGGACAGGGGGTTTCTATGGCTACACCTTC. Protein product: CASSYRTGGFYGYTF.

This clonotype was counted many times. The chain recombines TRBV7-2 with TRBJ2-2; 11 bases map to TRBD2. Trimming took 5 bases from V and 5 from J; bases not matched to a gene: 4. The CDR3 covers 15 residues. CDR1 and CDR2 (germline): SGHTA, FQGNSA. CDR3 in amino acids: CASSPGTSGTGELFF. CDR3 DNA sequence: TGTGCCAGCAGCCCAGGGACTAGCGGTACCGGGGAGCTGTTTTTT.

This clonotype was seen only a few times. The chain couples TRBV5-1 to TRBJ2-3; 7 nucleotides line up with TRBD1. From germline, CDR1 is SGHRS and CDR2 YFSETQ. This CDR3 comprises 15 residues. The junction had 9 bases not matched to a gene; V was cut back by 6 bases and J by 2 bases. CDR3 sequence (DNA): TGCGCCAGCAACCCGACAGGGCTCATCACAGATACGCAGTATTTT. Its translation: CASNPTGLITDTQYF.

The V and J genes are TRBV20-1 and TRBJ2-3; TRBD2 matches at 11 bases. With V trimmed by 3 bases and J by 0 bases, 8 bases remained unmatched. Germline V gives CDR1 DFQATT, CDR2 SNEGSKA (reference sequence). The CDR3 spans 17 residues. CDR3 loop: CSASGLAGGHSTDTQYF. CDR3 DNA sequence: TGCAGTGCTAGTGGCCTAGCGGGGGGACATAGCACAGATACGCAGTATTTT.

This chain joins TRBV10-2 and TRBJ2-3; D assignment may be TRBD1 or TRBD2 (6 bases each). This CDR3 has 13 residues. Trimming took 8 bases from V and 5 from J, leaving 14 bases between them. Germline V gene sequence: CDR1 WSHSY, CDR2 SAAADI. CDR3 sequence reads: CASGGPNQDTQYF. CDR3 nucleotide sequence: TGCGCCAGCGGGGGGCCAAACCAAGATACGCAGTATTTT.

This clonotype was detected many times. The chain employs TRBV6-5 and TRBJ2-7; 8 bases match TRBD1. Germline V lookup: CDR1 MNHEY, CDR2 SVGAGI. The CDR3 sequence is 14 residues long. V shed 4 bases, J shed 2 bases, and the junction held 4 bases outside the gene matches. CDR3 in DNA: TGTGCCAGCAGTTGGCAGGGGGCAGCCTACGAGCAGTACTTC. Translating gives CASSWQGAAYEQYF.

The chain couples TRBV5-4 to TRBJ2-4; a possible D gene is TRBD2 (6 bases). Trimming cost V 9 bases and J 1 base, with 11 bases left between them. CDR1 and CDR2 from the germline V gene are SGHNT and YYREEE (reference sequence). CDR3 length: 13 amino acids. The CDR3 loop is CATAGKAKNIQYF. CDR3 nucleotide sequence: TGTGCCACCGCGGGGAAGGCCAAAAACATTCAGTACTTC.